Shown below are 17 T cell receptor beta chains from a single sample sequenced in a study of shared clonotypes between healthy human individuals. Only in-frame clones appear in the TCRdb table, and some are missing; sequencing was by immunoSEQ multiplex PCR. The repertoire includes 1,400,000 or so clones, approximately 98.5% of them detected once, and roughly 0.36% sits in the top ten. The specimen was naive CD4+ T cells sorted from blood. Sample subset: CD45RA+ positively selected. The receptors come from a man younger than 40 in good health.

The rearrangement uses TRBV4-3 and TRBJ2-7; TRBD2 agrees at 12 bases. The CDR3 sequence is 15 residues long. The ends lost 4 bases at V and 7 bases at J; junction bases unmatched: 8. Germline CDR1 is LGHNA and CDR2 is YSLEER. The CDR3 sequence: CASSLGLAGFVEQYF. CDR3 nucleotides: TGCGCCAGCAGCCTCGGACTAGCGGGATTTGTAGAGCAGTACTTC.

This chain uses TRBV5-1 with TRBJ2-7, with 9 nucleotides matching TRBD1. This CDR3 has 15 amino acids. CDR1 and CDR2 (germline): SGHRS, YFSETQ. V was clipped by 0 bases and J by 8 bases; unmatched bases: 9. The CDR3 bases are TGCGCCAGCAGCTTGGGGGGACAGGGCAGCCGGAAGCAGTACTTC. Amino acid sequence: CASSLGGQGSRKQYF.

The V and J genes are TRBV6-6 and TRBJ1-1; perhaps TRBD1 as D (5 bases). Trimming removed 2 bases from V and 1 base from J, with 8 bases in between. CDR1 and CDR2 (germline): MNHNY, SVGAGI (reference sequence). The CDR3 is made up of 14 amino acids. For the CDR3, the DNA is TGTGCCAGCAGTTACAACGGACAGAACACTGAAGCTTTCTTT. As protein: CASSYNGQNTEAFF.

This chain uses TRBV9 with TRBJ1-2; TRBD1 is a possible D gene (5 bases). The V gene's germline CDR1 is SGDLS and CDR2 YYNGEE. Trimming removed 1 base at V and 3 bases at J, with 10 bases between. The length of the CDR3 is 14 residues. Written as DNA, the CDR3 is TGTGCCAGCAGCGTAATGTCGGGGGACTATGGCTACACCTTC. It yields the protein CASSVMSGDYGYTF. The full variable domain, with the rest looked up from reference TRBV9 and TRBJ1-2, is DSGVTQTPKHLITATGQRVTLRCSPRSGDLSVYWYQQSLDQGLQFLIQYYNGEERAKGNILERFSAQQFPDLHSELNLSSLELGDSALYFCASSVMSGDYGYTFGSGTRLTVV.

The V call is TRBV7-3, the J call TRBJ2-3, with no clear D. The germline V gene has CDR1 SGHTA and CDR2 FQGTGA. Trimming removed 5 bases at V and 3 bases at J, with 12 bases between. This CDR3 spans 14 amino acids. The chain's CDR3 is CASSLGSWTDTQYF. Written as DNA, the CDR3 is TGTGCCAGCAGCCTAGGGTCTTGGACAGATACGCAGTATTTT. Complete variable domain (other parts from reference TRBV7-3 and TRBJ2-3): GAGVSQTPSNKVTEKGKYVELRCDPISGHTALYWYRQSLGQGPEFLIYFQGTGAADDSGLPNDRFFAVRPEGSVSTLKIQRTERGDSAVYLCASSLGSWTDTQYFGPGTRLTVL.

Comment on this clone: The same CDR3 arises from other DNA sequences in this sample as well. The chain links TRBV18 to TRBJ2-7, with 7 bases matching TRBD1. The CDR3 has 14 amino acids. Trimming took 3 bases from V and 2 from J; bases not matched to a gene: 4. Germline V CDR1 and CDR2: KGHSH, LQKENI. CDR3 loop: CASSPRQGAYEQYF. CDR3 DNA: TGTGCCAGCTCACCTCGGCAGGGGGCCTACGAGCAGTACTTC.

The chain has TRBV10-3 and TRBJ2-7; 11 bases map to TRBD2. The CDR3 length is 15 residues. V shed 8 bases, J shed 4 bases, and the junction held 10 bases outside the gene matches. Germline V gene data show CDR1 as ENHRY and CDR2 as SYGVKD. In DNA, the CDR3 is TGTGCCATCGGACTACGGCTAGCGGGAGGTTACGAGCAGTACTTC. Translation: CAIGLRLAGGYEQYF.

The chain links TRBV5-6 to TRBJ2-7; possibly TRBD1 for D (6 bases). The CDR3 extends over 14 amino acids. V gave up 5 bases and J gave up 0 bases, with 12 bases separating them. Germline CDR1 and CDR2: SGHDT and YYEEEE. This CDR3 is CASSSSRGSYEQYF. The CDR3, as DNA: TGTGCCAGCAGTTCGTCCAGGGGCTCCTACGAGCAGTACTTC. The full variable domain, its missing parts supplied by reference TRBV5-6 and TRBJ2-7, is DAGVTQSPTHLIKTRGQQVTLRCSPKSGHDTVSWYQQALGQGPQFIFQYYEEEERQRGNFPDRFSGHQFPNYSSELNVNALLLGDSALYLCASSSSRGSYEQYFGPGTRLTVT.

This rearrangement joins TRBV4-1 to TRBJ2-1; perhaps TRBD1 as D (5 bases). The CDR3 length is 17 residues. The ends were cut back, 0 bases at V and 2 bases at J, with 14 bases in the middle. Germline V lookup: CDR1 MGHRA, CDR2 YSYEKL. The CDR3 spells CASSQDPSGPTYNEQFF. CDR3 nucleotides: TGCGCCAGCAGCCAAGATCCATCAGGGCCTACCTACAATGAGCAGTTCTTC.

To note about this clone: Other DNA sequences within the sample encode an identical CDR3. The chain has TRBV5-1 and TRBJ2-2; the D gene is possibly TRBD2 (5 bases). The CDR3 extends over 15 amino acids. CDR1 and CDR2 from the germline V gene are SGHRS and YFSETQ. Trimming cost V 0 bases and J 0 bases, with 6 bases left between them. CDR3 in amino acids: CASSLVGANTGELFF. DNA for the CDR3: TGCGCCAGCAGCTTGGTGGGAGCGAACACCGGGGAGCTGTTTTTT.

This chain joins TRBV4-3 and TRBJ2-2, with D perhaps TRBD1 (6 bases). CDR3 size: 15 residues. Germline CDR1 and CDR2: LGHNA and YSLEER. V lost 5 bases and J lost 4, with 14 bases in between. The CDR3 region is CASSNVLGATGELFF. In DNA form, the CDR3 reads TGCGCCAGCAGCAACGTGCTGGGGGCCACCGGGGAGCTGTTTTTT.

V gene TRBV7-9 combines with J gene TRBJ2-7, with D possibly called TRBD1 or TRBD2 (5 bases each). The V and J ends lost 3 bases and 2 bases respectively, with 14 bases between them. Germline CDR1 SEHNR, CDR2 FQNEAQ (reference sequence). This CDR3 has 15 amino acids. CDR3: CASSLGPQRPYEQYF. Here the CDR3 DNA reads TGTGCCAGCAGCTTGGGACCCCAAAGGCCCTACGAGCAGTACTTC.

The V and J genes are TRBV5-1 and TRBJ2-7; 11 bases are shared with TRBD2. V was pared by 7 bases and J by 4 bases, with 7 bases of the junction left unmatched. This CDR3 spans 14 amino acids. Germline V gene data show CDR1 as SGHRS and CDR2 as YFSETQ. The CDR3 DNA follows: TGCGCCAGCTCAGTGACTAGCGGGACTTACGAGCAGTACTTC. This translates into CASSVTSGTYEQYF.

The rearrangement uses TRBV7-6 and TRBJ2-7, with D perhaps TRBD1 or TRBD2 (5 bases each). V gave up 1 base and J gave up 9 bases, with 28 bases separating them. CDR3 length: 18 amino acids. Per the germline V gene, CDR1 is SGHVS and CDR2 is FNYEAQ. For the CDR3, the DNA is TGTGCCAGCAGCTTAGAAGGAAGTCTGATAGGGGACCTCCTTTGGCAGTACTTC. Amino acid sequence: CASSLEGSLIGDLLWQYF.

The V call is TRBV18, the J call TRBJ1-1; possibly TRBD1 for D (6 bases). V was shortened by 5 bases and J by 2 bases, with 21 bases between the two germline ends. This CDR3 region has 17 residues. Germline CDR1 is KGHSH and CDR2 is LQKENI. CDR3 in DNA: TGTGCCAGCTCAATTGCGCGGCTGGACAGAACAAACACTGAAGCTTTCTTT. Translating gives CASSIARLDRTNTEAFF.

The genes are TRBV10-3 and TRBJ2-2; TRBD2 might be the D (5 bases). Trimming left V 7 bases short and J 3 bases short, with 24 bases between. Germline V gene data show CDR1 as ENHRY and CDR2 as SYGVKD. This CDR3 is 18 amino acids long. CDR3 sequence reads: CAIKALWTGAADTGELFF. In DNA form, the CDR3 reads TGTGCCATCAAAGCCCTCTGGACCGGAGCAGCGGACACCGGGGAGCTGTTTTTT.

The rearrangement joins TRBV29-1 to TRBJ2-3; tentatively, D is TRBD2 (6 bases). The CDR3 is made up of 13 amino acids. The germline V and J ends were trimmed by 4 bases and 4 bases, with 12 bases remaining between them. Germline CDR1 and CDR2: SQVTM and ANQGSEA. In nucleotides, the CDR3 is TGCAGCGTTGGGGGACTGAACGCAGATACGCAGTATTTT. Its translation: CSVGGLNADTQYF.